These T cell receptor beta chains were read from a single sample in a study of blood T cell repertoires in COVID-19. Some clones are missing from TCRdb's copy, which holds only in-frame ones; the method was immunoSEQ multiplex PCR. This table holds around 200,000 clones, 81% found once. Sequencing used PBMCs or T cells enriched from blood (not recorded which). These receptors were obtained from a man aged 40-49 years who had recovered from COVID-19. Each CDR3 is given with its conserved first and last residue.

j_call: TRBJ1-1; v_call: TRBV7-8; cdr3_aa: CASSLAGRRNTEAFF
j_call: TRBJ2-3; v_call: TRBV11-2; cdr3_aa: CASSLPRSLGTDTQYF
j_call: TRBJ2-2; v_call: TRBV3-1/TRBV3-2; cdr3_aa: CASSQDNGGELFF
j_call: TRBJ2-7; v_call: TRBV5-4; cdr3_aa: CASSTTGSTYEQYF
j_call: TRBJ1-5; v_call: TRBV21-1; cdr3_aa: CASSPWMESNQPQHF
j_call: TRBJ1-6; v_call: TRBV20-1; cdr3_aa: CSASDRGYSPLHF
j_call: TRBJ2-1; v_call: TRBV24-1; cdr3_aa: CATSDQTSGRAYNEQFF
j_call: TRBJ1-2; v_call: TRBV9; cdr3_aa: CASSQTRGGGYTF
j_call: TRBJ1-3; v_call: TRBV9; cdr3_aa: CASSPRTGGYGNTIYF
j_call: TRBJ1-1; v_call: TRBV5-1; cdr3_aa: CASSWGVTGLGTEAFF
j_call: TRBJ2-3; v_call: TRBV5-1; cdr3_aa: CASSRGTSNTDTQYF
j_call: TRBJ2-6; v_call: TRBV7-6; cdr3_aa: CASSLGLSGANVLTF
j_call: TRBJ2-1; v_call: TRBV7-3; cdr3_aa: CASSSFGGSYNEQFF
j_call: TRBJ1-2; v_call: TRBV20-1; cdr3_aa: CSARDLPGYTF
j_call: TRBJ1-2; v_call: TRBV4-2; cdr3_aa: CASSQRDRGDYGYTF
j_call: TRBJ1-1; v_call: TRBV29-1; cdr3_aa: CSVGTVNTEAFF
j_call: TRBJ2-3; v_call: TRBV4-1; cdr3_aa: CASSPSLQRGSTDTQYF
j_call: TRBJ2-1; v_call: TRBV7-9; cdr3_aa: CASSLGAGWYNEQFF
j_call: TRBJ1-5; v_call: TRBV12-3/TRBV12-4; cdr3_aa: CASSFVSGQPQHF
j_call: TRBJ1-2; v_call: TRBV6-5; cdr3_aa: CASSYSGQAHYGYTF
j_call: TRBJ2-3; v_call: TRBV7-3; cdr3_aa: CASRKASETDTQYF
j_call: TRBJ1-1; v_call: TRBV5-1; cdr3_aa: CASSLRTGGSAEAFF
j_call: TRBJ2-1; v_call: TRBV27; cdr3_aa: CASSSSGLAGAYNEQFF
j_call: TRBJ1-2; v_call: TRBV6-2/TRBV6-3; cdr3_aa: CASSRMTGTVYGYTF
j_call: TRBJ1-6; v_call: TRBV18; cdr3_aa: CASSPSRGGAPLHF
j_call: TRBJ2-2; v_call: TRBV4-1; cdr3_aa: CASSQGAQRNLGQRSGELFF
j_call: TRBJ1-4; v_call: TRBV9; cdr3_aa: CASSVRQGINEKLFF
j_call: TRBJ1-3; v_call: TRBV12-5; cdr3_aa: CASGLGTEGNTIYF
j_call: TRBJ1-6; v_call: TRBV20-1; cdr3_aa: CSASRGSSYNSPLHF
j_call: TRBJ2-6; v_call: TRBV4-1; cdr3_aa: CASSQTGAGANVLTF
j_call: TRBJ2-3; v_call: TRBV5-1; cdr3_aa: CASSPEQPTDTQYF
j_call: TRBJ2-3; v_call: TRBV7-3; cdr3_aa: CASSLGGSYTQYF
j_call: TRBJ1-2; v_call: TRBV19; cdr3_aa: CASRSGGDSYTF
j_call: TRBJ2-7; v_call: TRBV25-1; cdr3_aa: CASSREDSYEQYF
j_call: TRBJ1-2; v_call: TRBV6-4; cdr3_aa: CASSDSRQGIGGYTF
j_call: TRBJ1-2; v_call: TRBV7-9; cdr3_aa: CASSLEGSYGGYTF
j_call: TRBJ2-1; v_call: TRBV30; cdr3_aa: CAWKRAGSSSYNEQFF
j_call: TRBJ1-4; v_call: TRBV4-1; cdr3_aa: CASSQVYGGIGEKLFF
j_call: TRBJ2-2; v_call: TRBV23-1; cdr3_aa: CASSQFSWDRGYAGELFF
j_call: TRBJ2-3; v_call: TRBV6-1; cdr3_aa: CASSDTRRVNTQYF
j_call: TRBJ2-3; v_call: TRBV18; cdr3_aa: CASSPMAGGGADTQYF
j_call: TRBJ2-1; v_call: TRBV12-5; cdr3_aa: CASGITLGYEQFF
j_call: TRBJ1-1; v_call: TRBV24-1; cdr3_aa: CATGAAGINTEAFF
j_call: TRBJ2-1; v_call: TRBV12-3/TRBV12-4; cdr3_aa: CASKFGSGNEQFF
j_call: TRBJ2-5; v_call: TRBV27; cdr3_aa: CASSLDFQETQYF
j_call: TRBJ1-2; v_call: TRBV27; cdr3_aa: CASSFLPRSNYGYTF
j_call: TRBJ1-6; v_call: TRBV7-9; cdr3_aa: CASSDRVSSPLHF
j_call: TRBJ2-7; v_call: TRBV5-5; cdr3_aa: CASSRRGGGGEEQYF
j_call: TRBJ2-7; v_call: TRBV6-5; cdr3_aa: CASKQTGAISYEQYF
j_call: TRBJ1-1; v_call: TRBV4-2; cdr3_aa: CASSPPKGRTEAFF
j_call: TRBJ2-2; v_call: TRBV5-1; cdr3_aa: CASSLLAGRFTGELFF